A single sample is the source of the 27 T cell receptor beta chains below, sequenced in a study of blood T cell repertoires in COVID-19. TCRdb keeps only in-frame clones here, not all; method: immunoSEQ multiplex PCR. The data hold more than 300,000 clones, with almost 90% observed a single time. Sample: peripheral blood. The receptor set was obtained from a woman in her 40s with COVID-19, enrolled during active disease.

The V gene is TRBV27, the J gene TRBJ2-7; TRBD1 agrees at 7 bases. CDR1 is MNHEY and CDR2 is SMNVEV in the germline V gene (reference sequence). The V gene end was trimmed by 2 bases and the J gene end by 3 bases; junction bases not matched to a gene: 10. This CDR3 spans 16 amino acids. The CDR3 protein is CASSLESGTVGYEQYF. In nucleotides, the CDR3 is TGTGCCAGCAGTTTAGAATCCGGGACAGTTGGCTACGAGCAGTACTTC.

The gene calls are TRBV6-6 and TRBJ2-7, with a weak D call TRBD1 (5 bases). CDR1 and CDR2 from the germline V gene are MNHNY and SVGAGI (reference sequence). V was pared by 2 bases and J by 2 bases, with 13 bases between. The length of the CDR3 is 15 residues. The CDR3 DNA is TGTGCCAGCAGTTACCCATTGACAGCCCCCTACGAGCAGTACTTC. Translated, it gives CASSYPLTAPYEQYF.

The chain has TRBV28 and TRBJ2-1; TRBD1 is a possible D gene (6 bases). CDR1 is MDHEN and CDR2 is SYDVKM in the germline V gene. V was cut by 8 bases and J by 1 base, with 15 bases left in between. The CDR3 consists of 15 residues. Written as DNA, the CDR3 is TGTGCCAGCCAAGGGGGAGCCCAGTCCTACAATGAGCAGTTCTTC. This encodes CASQGGAQSYNEQFF.

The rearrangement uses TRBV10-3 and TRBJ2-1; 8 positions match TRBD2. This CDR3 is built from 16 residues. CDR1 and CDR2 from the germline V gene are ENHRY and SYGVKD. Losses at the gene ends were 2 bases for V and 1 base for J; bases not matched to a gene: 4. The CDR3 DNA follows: TGTGCCATCAGTGAGCCGGGACTAGGTTCCTACAATGAGCAGTTCTTC. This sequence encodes CAISEPGLGSYNEQFF.

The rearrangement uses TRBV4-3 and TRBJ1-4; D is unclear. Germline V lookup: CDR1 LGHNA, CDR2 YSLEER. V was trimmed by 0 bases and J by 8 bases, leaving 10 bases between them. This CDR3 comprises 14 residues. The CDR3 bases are TGCGCCAGCAGCCAAGAGGTCCTTAGAGAAAAACTGTTTTTT. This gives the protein CASSQEVLREKLFF.

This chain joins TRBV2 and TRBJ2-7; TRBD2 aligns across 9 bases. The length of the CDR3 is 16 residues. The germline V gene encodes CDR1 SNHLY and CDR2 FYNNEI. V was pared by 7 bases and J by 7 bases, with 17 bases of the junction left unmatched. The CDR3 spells CASTEGLAGPRGEQYF. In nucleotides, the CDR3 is TGTGCCAGCACCGAAGGGCTAGCGGGACCCCGGGGAGAGCAGTACTTC.

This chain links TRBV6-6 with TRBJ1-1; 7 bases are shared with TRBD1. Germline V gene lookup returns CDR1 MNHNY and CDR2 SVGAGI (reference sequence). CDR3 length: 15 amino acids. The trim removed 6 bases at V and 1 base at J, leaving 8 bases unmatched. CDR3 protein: CASSPPTGANTEAFF. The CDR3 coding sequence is TGTGCCAGCAGCCCCCCCACAGGGGCGAACACTGAAGCTTTCTTT.

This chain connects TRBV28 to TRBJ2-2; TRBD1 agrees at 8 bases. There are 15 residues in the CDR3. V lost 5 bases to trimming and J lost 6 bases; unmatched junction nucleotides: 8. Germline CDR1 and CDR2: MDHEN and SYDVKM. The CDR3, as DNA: TGTGCCAGCAGTAAGACAGGGGTTAAGTCCGGGGAGCTGTTTTTT. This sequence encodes CASSKTGVKSGELFF. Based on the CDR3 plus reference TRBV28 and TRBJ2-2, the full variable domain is DVKVTQSSRYLVKRTGEKVFLECVQDMDHENMFWYRQDPGLGLRLIYFSYDVKMKEKGDIPEGYSVSREKKERFSLILESASTNQTSMYLCASSKTGVKSGELFFGEGSRLTVL.

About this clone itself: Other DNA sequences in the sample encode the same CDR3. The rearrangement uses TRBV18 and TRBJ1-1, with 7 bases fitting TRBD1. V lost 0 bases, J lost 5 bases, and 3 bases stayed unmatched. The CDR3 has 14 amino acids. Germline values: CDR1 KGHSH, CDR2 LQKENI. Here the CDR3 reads CASSPPGGRTEAFF. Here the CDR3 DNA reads TGTGCCAGCTCACCACCAGGGGGCCGAACTGAAGCTTTCTTT.

Here the CDR3 reads CASSLFSGLPVYNEQFF. The CDR3 DNA is TGTGCCAGCAGTTTATTCTCCGGTCTTCCTGTCTACAATGAGCAGTTCTTC. This rearrangement joins TRBV27 to TRBJ2-1; D unresolved. The CDR3 runs 17 residues. Germline-derived CDR1 and CDR2 are MNHEY and SMNVEV (reference sequence). V was clipped by 1 base and J by 3 bases, with 16 bases between them.

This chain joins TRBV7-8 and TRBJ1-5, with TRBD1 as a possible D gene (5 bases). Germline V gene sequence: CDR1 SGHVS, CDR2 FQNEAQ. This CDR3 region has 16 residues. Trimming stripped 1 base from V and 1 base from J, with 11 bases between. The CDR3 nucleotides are TGTGCCAGCAGCTTAGAACGGGGGGGAAGCAATCAGCCCCAGCATTTT. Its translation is CASSLERGGSNQPQHF.

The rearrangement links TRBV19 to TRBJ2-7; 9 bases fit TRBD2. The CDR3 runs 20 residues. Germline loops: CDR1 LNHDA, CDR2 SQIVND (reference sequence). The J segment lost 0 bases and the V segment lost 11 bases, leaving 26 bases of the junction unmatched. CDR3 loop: CASARLAALSGTGGSYEQYF. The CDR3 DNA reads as TGTGCCTCCGCGAGACTAGCGGCACTCTCGGGGACTGGGGGCTCCTACGAGCAGTACTTC.

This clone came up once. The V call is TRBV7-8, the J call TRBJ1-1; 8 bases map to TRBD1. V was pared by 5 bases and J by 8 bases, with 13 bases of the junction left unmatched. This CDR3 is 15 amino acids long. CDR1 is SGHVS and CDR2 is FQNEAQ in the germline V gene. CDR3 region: CASSLIAAGGQEAFF. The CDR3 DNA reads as TGTGCCAGCAGCCTTATAGCGGCAGGGGGCCAGGAAGCTTTCTTT.

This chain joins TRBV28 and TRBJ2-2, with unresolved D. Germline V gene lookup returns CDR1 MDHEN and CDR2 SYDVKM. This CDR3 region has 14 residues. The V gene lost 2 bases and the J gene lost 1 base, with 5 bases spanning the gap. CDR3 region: CASSLAVNTGELFF. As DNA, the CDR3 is TGTGCCAGCAGTTTAGCGGTGAACACCGGGGAGCTGTTTTTT.

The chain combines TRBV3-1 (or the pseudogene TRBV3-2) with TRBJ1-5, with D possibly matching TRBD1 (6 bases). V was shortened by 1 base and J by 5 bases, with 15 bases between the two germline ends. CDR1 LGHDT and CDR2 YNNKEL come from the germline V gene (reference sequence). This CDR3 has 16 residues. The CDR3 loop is CASSQVKGGTYQPQHF. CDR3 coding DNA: TGTGCCAGCAGCCAAGTGAAGGGGGGGACCTATCAGCCCCAGCATTTT.

This CDR3 reads CAAKGAVYLFF. In DNA form, the CDR3 reads TGTGCCGCTAAGGGGGCAGTCTATCTGTTTTTT. The gene calls are TRBV6-6 and TRBJ1-4, with 7 bases that match TRBD1. After removal of 11 bases from V and 14 bases from J, the junction contained 11 bases not matched to a gene. CDR1 and CDR2 from the germline V gene are MNHNY and SVGAGI (reference sequence). This CDR3 is built from 11 residues.

CDR3 bases: TGTGCCAGCAGCCTGCAGGGGAATCAGCCCCAGCATTTT. Translation gives CASSLQGNQPQHF. The chain couples TRBV3-1 (or the pseudogene TRBV3-2) to TRBJ1-5, with D perhaps TRBD1 (6 bases). V was pared by 4 bases and J by 4 bases, with 8 bases between. This CDR3 has 13 residues. Germline loops: CDR1 LGHDT, CDR2 YNNKEL (reference sequence).

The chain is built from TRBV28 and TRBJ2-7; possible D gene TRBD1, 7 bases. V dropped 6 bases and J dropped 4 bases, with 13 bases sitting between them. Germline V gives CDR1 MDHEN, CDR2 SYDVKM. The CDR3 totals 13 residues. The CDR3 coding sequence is TGTGCCAGCAGCCCAGGGGGGAGGTACGAGCAGTACTTC. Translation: CASSPGGRYEQYF.

The CDR3 coding sequence is TGCGCCAGCAGCTTGGGCCCCCAGGGGTTCAGGGAGACCCAGTACTTC. It specifies CASSLGPQGFRETQYF. The V gene is TRBV5-1, the J gene TRBJ2-5; a weak D match, TRBD1 (6 bases). CDR1 is SGHRS and CDR2 is YFSETQ in the germline V gene. The CDR3 consists of 16 residues. V was trimmed by 0 bases and J by 5 bases, leaving 17 bases between them.

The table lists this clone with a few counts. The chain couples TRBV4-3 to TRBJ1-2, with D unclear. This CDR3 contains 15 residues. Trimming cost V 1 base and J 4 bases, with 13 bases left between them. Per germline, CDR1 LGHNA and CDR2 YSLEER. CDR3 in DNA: TGCGCCAGCAGCCAAGGGGTCCAGTCGGGCTATGGCTACACCTTC. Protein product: CASSQGVQSGYGYTF.

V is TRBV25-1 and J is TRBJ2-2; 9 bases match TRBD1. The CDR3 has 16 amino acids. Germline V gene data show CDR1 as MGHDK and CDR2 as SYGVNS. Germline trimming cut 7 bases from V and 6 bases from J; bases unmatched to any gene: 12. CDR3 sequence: CASTGQGTTSAGELFF. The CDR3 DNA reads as TGTGCCAGCACGGGACAGGGAACTACATCCGCCGGGGAGCTGTTTTTT.

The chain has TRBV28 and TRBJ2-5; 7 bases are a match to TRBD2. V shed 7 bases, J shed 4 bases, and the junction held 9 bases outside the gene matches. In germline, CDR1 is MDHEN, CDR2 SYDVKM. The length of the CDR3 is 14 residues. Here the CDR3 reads CASTFSGGGETQYF. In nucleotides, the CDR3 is TGTGCCAGCACCTTCAGTGGGGGGGGAGAGACCCAGTACTTC. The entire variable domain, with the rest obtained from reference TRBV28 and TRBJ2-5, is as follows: DVKVTQSSRYLVKRTGEKVFLECVQDMDHENMFWYRQDPGLGLRLIYFSYDVKMKEKGDIPEGYSVSREKKERFSLILESASTNQTSMYLCASTFSGGGETQYFGPGTRLLVL.

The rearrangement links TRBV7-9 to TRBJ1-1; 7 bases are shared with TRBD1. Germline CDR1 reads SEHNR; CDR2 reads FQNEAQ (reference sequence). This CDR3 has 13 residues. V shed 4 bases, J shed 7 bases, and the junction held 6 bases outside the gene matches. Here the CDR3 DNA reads TGTGCCAGCAGCTCTCTACAGGGGCTTGAAGCTTTCTTT. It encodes CASSSLQGLEAFF.

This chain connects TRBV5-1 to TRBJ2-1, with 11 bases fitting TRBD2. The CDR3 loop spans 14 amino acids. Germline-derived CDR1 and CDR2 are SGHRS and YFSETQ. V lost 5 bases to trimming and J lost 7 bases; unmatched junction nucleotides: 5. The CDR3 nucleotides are TGCGCCAGCAGTTTAGCGGGAGGGCGTAATGAGCAGTTCTTC. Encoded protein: CASSLAGGRNEQFF.

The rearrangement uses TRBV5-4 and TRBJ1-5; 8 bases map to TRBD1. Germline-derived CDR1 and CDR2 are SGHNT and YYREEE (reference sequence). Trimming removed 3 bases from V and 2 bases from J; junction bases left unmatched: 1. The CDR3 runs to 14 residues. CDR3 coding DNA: TGTGCCAGCAGCTCGGACAGGGGCAATCAGCCCCAGCATTTT. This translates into CASSSDRGNQPQHF.

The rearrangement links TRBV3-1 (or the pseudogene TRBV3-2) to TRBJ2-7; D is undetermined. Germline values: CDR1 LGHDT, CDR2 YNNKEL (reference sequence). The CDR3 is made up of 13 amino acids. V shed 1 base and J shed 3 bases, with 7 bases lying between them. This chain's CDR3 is CASSQGYYYEQYF. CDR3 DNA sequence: TGTGCCAGCAGCCAAGGGTACTACTACGAGCAGTACTTC.

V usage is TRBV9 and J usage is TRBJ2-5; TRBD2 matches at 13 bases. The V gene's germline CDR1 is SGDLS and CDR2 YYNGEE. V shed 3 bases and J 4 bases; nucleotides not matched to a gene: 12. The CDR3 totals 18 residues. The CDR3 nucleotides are TGTGCCAGCAGCGAGGAGGGACTAGCGGGGCTTAACGGAGAGACCCAGTACTTC. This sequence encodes CASSEEGLAGLNGETQYF.